The 28 T cell receptor beta chains listed next were all sequenced from one sample in a study of blood T cell repertoires in COVID-19. This table comes from immunoSEQ multiplex PCR, and its TCRdb copy is limited to in-frame clones, with some not included. The profile shows about 380,000 clones, about 90% of them singletons. The sequencing input was PBMCs or T cells enriched from blood (not recorded which). The source of these receptors is a woman aged 30 to 39 who had recovered from COVID-19.

This chain joins TRBV4-1 and TRBJ1-6; maybe TRBD1 (5 bases). V was trimmed by 4 bases and J by 2 bases, leaving 6 bases between them. The CDR3 spans 14 residues. Germline V gene lookup returns CDR1 MGHRA and CDR2 YSYEKL. CDR3 residues: CASSPTAYNSPLHF. The CDR3 DNA reads TGCGCCAGCAGCCCGACAGCCTATAATTCACCCCTCCACTTT.

This chain uses TRBV28 with TRBJ1-5, with 9 bases identical to TRBD1. The germline V gene encodes CDR1 MDHEN and CDR2 SYDVKM. V dropped 2 bases and J dropped 5; count of bases not matched to a gene: 4. The CDR3 covers 15 residues. The CDR3 spells CASSLGTGPDQPQHF. CDR3 coding DNA: TGTGCCAGCAGTTTAGGGACAGGGCCTGATCAGCCCCAGCATTTT. Based on the CDR3 plus reference TRBV28 and TRBJ1-5, the full variable domain is DVKVTQSSRYLVKRTGEKVFLECVQDMDHENMFWYRQDPGLGLRLIYFSYDVKMKEKGDIPEGYSVSREKKERFSLILESASTNQTSMYLCASSLGTGPDQPQHFGDGTRLSIL.

The rearrangement joins TRBV7-9 to TRBJ1-3; possibly TRBD1 for D (6 bases). V lost 4 bases and J lost 5, with 12 bases in between. This CDR3 contains 14 residues. Per germline, CDR1 SEHNR and CDR2 FQNEAQ (reference sequence). The CDR3, as DNA: TGTGCCAGCAGCTGGACAGCAAGCAGAAACACCATATATTTT. This encodes CASSWTASRNTIYF.

The chain uses TRBV28 and TRBJ2-2; D is perhaps TRBD2 (5 bases). CDR1 is MDHEN, CDR2 SYDVKM, per germline. This CDR3 region has 14 residues. Trimming left V 5 bases short and J 3 bases short, with 10 bases between. CDR3 nucleotides: TGTGCCAGCAGTCTCGGGGTTTACACCGGGGAGCTGTTTTTT. This gives the protein CASSLGVYTGELFF.

V is TRBV5-1 and J is TRBJ2-7; 7 bases align to TRBD2. V was pared by 0 bases and J by 0 bases, with 6 bases of the junction left unmatched. The CDR3 covers 16 residues. The germline gives CDR1 SGHRS, CDR2 YFSETQ. CDR3 sequence reads: CASSLVAGLSSYEQYF. CDR3 nucleotide sequence: TGCGCCAGCAGCTTGGTGGCGGGACTAAGCTCCTACGAGCAGTACTTC. Full variable domain (outside the CDR3, taken from reference TRBV5-1 and TRBJ2-7): KAGVTQTPRYLIKTRGQQVTLSCSPISGHRSVSWYQQTPGQGLQFLFEYFSETQRNKGNFPGRFSGRQFSNSRSEMNVSTLELGDSALYLCASSLVAGLSSYEQYFGPGTRLTVT.

The chain combines TRBV9 with TRBJ2-2; D possibly corresponds to TRBD1 (5 bases). V was cut by 0 bases and J by 4 bases, with 13 bases left in between. The CDR3 has 16 residues. The germline V gene encodes CDR1 SGDLS and CDR2 YYNGEE. The CDR3: CASSVGPGLSTGELFF. The CDR3, as DNA: TGTGCCAGCAGCGTAGGTCCAGGGTTGAGCACCGGGGAGCTGTTTTTT. Supplemented by reference TRBV9 and TRBJ2-2, the full variable domain reads DSGVTQTPKHLITATGQRVTLRCSPRSGDLSVYWYQQSLDQGLQFLIQYYNGEERAKGNILERFSAQQFPDLHSELNLSSLELGDSALYFCASSVGPGLSTGELFFGEGSRLTVL.

The chain carries TRBV15 and TRBJ2-2; 7 positions match TRBD2. Looked up from germline, CDR1 is LNHNV and CDR2 is YYDKDF (reference sequence). V was clipped by 1 base and J by 4 bases; unmatched bases: 6. CDR3 length: 16 amino acids. CDR3 sequence (DNA): TGTGCCACCAGCAGAGCCGTCAAGCGGGGCACCGGGGAGCTGTTTTTT. Translation: CATSRAVKRGTGELFF.

The J gene is TRBJ2-3, the V gene TRBV12-5; a possible D gene is TRBD2 (6 bases). Germline values: CDR1 LGHNT, CDR2 FRNRAP. V dropped 2 bases and J dropped 1 base, with 19 bases sitting between them. The CDR3 covers 18 residues. The CDR3 DNA reads TGTGCTAGTGGTTTGCAACGGTATGGGCGGGGCCGCACAGATACGCAGTATTTT. It encodes CASGLQRYGRGRTDTQYF.

The chain links TRBV30 to TRBJ1-2, with D maybe TRBD1 (5 bases). CDR3 length equals 13 residues. Trimming removed 3 bases from V and 4 bases from J, with 12 bases in between. CDR1 and CDR2 from the germline V gene are GTSNPN and SVGIG (reference sequence). Here the CDR3 reads CAWSPGRSYGYTF. The CDR3 DNA follows: TGTGCCTGGAGCCCAGGGCGGTCCTATGGCTACACCTTC.

This chain uses TRBV7-9 with TRBJ2-1; perhaps TRBD1 as D (5 bases). In germline, CDR1 is SEHNR, CDR2 FQNEAQ (reference sequence). Trimming removed 7 bases from V and 9 bases from J, with 16 bases in between. The CDR3 covers 13 residues. The DNA of the CDR3 is TGTGCCAGCACCCCCGCGACAGACGGTGAGCAGTTCTTC. This gives the protein CASTPATDGEQFF.

The chain uses TRBV19 and TRBJ1-2; no clear D. Germline V gene data show CDR1 as LNHDA and CDR2 as SQIVND (reference sequence). The CDR3 covers 15 residues. Trimming pared 1 base from V and 1 base from J, leaving 10 bases between. The CDR3 here is CASSIGPFGNYGYTF. The CDR3 nucleotides read TGTGCCAGTAGTATAGGCCCGTTCGGTAACTATGGCTACACCTTC.

The V gene is TRBV27, the J gene TRBJ1-1; 7 bases are a match to TRBD1. The CDR3 is 14 residues long. Per germline, CDR1 MNHEY and CDR2 SMNVEV (reference sequence). Losses at the gene ends were 5 bases for V and 7 bases for J; bases not matched to a gene: 10. CDR3 nucleotide sequence: TGTGCCAGCAGTGCGACAGGGCTGGTCGGTGAAGCTTTCTTT. Its protein product is CASSATGLVGEAFF.

The CDR3 DNA reads as TGTGCCATCAGTGGGGGACTAGCGGGGACTTACACCGGGGAGCTGTTTTTT. It specifies CAISGGLAGTYTGELFF. V gene TRBV10-3 combines with J gene TRBJ2-2; 13 positions match TRBD2. From germline, CDR1 is ENHRY and CDR2 SYGVKD. J lost 3 bases, V lost 4 bases, and 5 bases had no gene match. This CDR3 has 17 residues.

This chain uses TRBV29-1 with TRBJ2-2; no reliable D call. Germline loops: CDR1 SQVTM, CDR2 ANQGSEA. The CDR3 loop spans 13 amino acids. Trimming shortened V by 7 bases and J by 7 bases, and 16 bases separated the two germline ends. This CDR3 is CSGVTAAGGELFF. The CDR3 coding sequence is TGCAGCGGTGTTACAGCTGCCGGCGGGGAGCTGTTTTTT.

This clone was counted once. The V call is TRBV6-5, the J call TRBJ1-6; 8 positions agree with TRBD1. This CDR3 has 14 amino acids. V lost 2 bases, J lost 12 bases, and 6 bases stayed unmatched. Germline CDR1 MNHEY, CDR2 SVGAGI. In nucleotides, the CDR3 is TGTGCCAGCAGTTACCCCGGACAGGGTGGACCCCTCCACTTT. Amino acid sequence: CASSYPGQGGPLHF.

This clone was counted a single time. J is TRBJ2-1 and V is TRBV19; 8 bases are shared with TRBD2. After removal of 3 bases from V and 4 bases from J, the junction contained 11 bases not matched to a gene. The CDR3 is made up of 17 amino acids. Germline V gene lookup returns CDR1 LNHDA and CDR2 SQIVND (reference sequence). CDR3 bases: TGTGCCAGTAGTATGGGGCTAGCGGGCTGGGGTTACAATGAGCAGTTCTTC. This codes for CASSMGLAGWGYNEQFF.

The genes are TRBV27 and TRBJ2-7, with D unresolved. Germline V gives CDR1 MNHEY, CDR2 SMNVEV (reference sequence). The CDR3 loop spans 19 amino acids. V was cut by 7 bases and J by 2 bases, with 30 bases left in between. CDR3 region: CASTFSTPPLQRDTYEQYF. CDR3 DNA sequence: TGTGCCAGCACCTTTTCCACCCCCCCCCTCCAGCGAGATACCTACGAGCAGTACTTC.

The rearrangement uses TRBV2 and TRBJ2-1, with TRBD1 matching 8 bases. J lost 4 bases, V lost 6 bases, and 8 bases had no gene match. CDR3 size: 15 residues. The germline V gene encodes CDR1 SNHLY and CDR2 FYNNEI. Here the CDR3 reads CASSVDRAGYNEQFF. CDR3 nucleotides: TGTGCCAGCAGCGTGGACAGGGCGGGATACAATGAGCAGTTCTTC.

To note about this clone: This sample also contains other DNA sequences that code for the same CDR3. Here the CDR3 reads CASSSGTGFYEQYF. The CDR3 nucleotides are TGTGCCAGCAGTTCCGGGACAGGGTTCTACGAGCAGTACTTC. The V call is TRBV2, the J call TRBJ2-7; 9 bases agree with TRBD1. This CDR3 has 14 residues. The V segment lost 5 bases and the J segment 3 bases; nucleotides outside the gene matches: 5. CDR1 and CDR2 from the germline V gene are SNHLY and FYNNEI.

The chain links TRBV18 to TRBJ2-7, with 7 bases that match TRBD2. CDR3 length: 14 residues. Germline V gene sequence: CDR1 KGHSH, CDR2 LQKENI. After removal of 3 bases from V and 6 bases from J, the junction contained 8 bases not matched to a gene. The CDR3 DNA reads TGTGCCAGCTCACCGACGGGGGGAGGGCGCGAGCAGTACTTC. Its protein is CASSPTGGGREQYF. Supplemented by reference TRBV18 and TRBJ2-7, the full variable domain reads NAGVMQNPRHLVRRRGQEARLRCSPMKGHSHVYWYRQLPEEGLKFMVYLQKENIIDESGMPKERFSAEFPKEGPSILRIQQVVRGDSAAYFCASSPTGGGREQYFGPGTRLTVT.

Remarks on this clone: Distinct nucleotide sequences in the sample also encode this CDR3. The chain joins TRBV6-5 to TRBJ2-5; TRBD1 matches 7 bases. Germline V gene sequence: CDR1 MNHEY, CDR2 SVGAGI. J gave up 2 bases and V 9 bases, and 6 bases lay outside the gene matches. The CDR3 totals 13 residues. CDR3 loop: CASRGTAQETQYF. DNA for the CDR3: TGTGCCAGTAGAGGGACAGCTCAAGAGACCCAGTACTTC.

This chain links TRBV2 with TRBJ1-2; no definite D call. The CDR3 covers 12 residues. Between the trimmed V and J ends, which lost 3 bases and 7 bases, there was a span of 9 bases. Germline CDR1 reads SNHLY; CDR2 reads FYNNEI. The CDR3 DNA reads TGTGCCAGCAGTGATTCGAGAGGTGGCTACACCTTC. This translates into CASSDSRGGYTF. Based on the CDR3 plus reference TRBV2 and TRBJ1-2, the full variable domain is EPEVTQTPSHQVTQMGQEVILRCVPISNHLYFYWYRQILGQKVEFLVSFYNNEISEKSEIFDDQFSVERPDGSNFTLKIRSTKLEDSAMYFCASSDSRGGYTFGSGTRLTVV.

This chain uses TRBV10-3 with TRBJ2-1; a weak D match, TRBD2 (7 bases). Trimming stripped 7 bases from V and 2 bases from J, with 15 bases between. Germline CDR1 and CDR2: ENHRY and SYGVKD. The CDR3 covers 15 residues. Here the CDR3 DNA reads TGTGCCATCAAGGGGGAGGGAAGGACCTACAATGAGCAGTTCTTC. Translated, it gives CAIKGEGRTYNEQFF.

The chain employs TRBV6-1 and TRBJ2-7, with D maybe TRBD1 (5 bases). V lost 10 bases and J 5 bases, leaving 18 bases between the germline ends. CDR3 length equals 13 residues. In germline, CDR1 is MNHNS, CDR2 SASEGT. The CDR3 sequence: CATQGGHRNEQYF. CDR3 nucleotides: TGTGCCACTCAGGGCGGACACCGGAACGAGCAGTACTTC.

The chain employs TRBV4-1 and TRBJ2-1; 12 bases agree with TRBD2. Germline V gene data show CDR1 as MGHRA and CDR2 as YSYEKL. The CDR3 extends over 15 amino acids. Trimming took 2 bases from V and 7 from J; bases not matched to a gene: 3. CDR3 sequence (DNA): TGCGCCAGCAGCCAACGGACTAGCGGGGTTAATGAGCAGTTCTTC. This translates into CASSQRTSGVNEQFF.

On this clone itself: Compared with germline, one end of the junction differs, possibly owing to a read error. J is TRBJ1-2 and V is TRBV4-1; 8 bases align to TRBD1. Germline V CDR1 and CDR2: MGHRA, YSYEKL. The CDR3 sequence is 13 residues long. Here the CDR3 DNA reads TGCGCCAGCAGCAAAGACAGGGGTGGAGGCTACACCTTC. Protein product: CASSKDRGGGYTF.

Regarding this clone: Mismatch with germline at one junction end may stem from a read error. The chain joins TRBV24-1 to TRBJ1-2; 7 nucleotides align to TRBD1. The length of the CDR3 is 12 residues. Germline V gives CDR1 KGHDR, CDR2 SFDVKD. CDR3 loop: CATSDDKGAEFF. CDR3 bases: TGTGCCACCAGTGATGATAAGGGGGCGGAATTCTTC.

In nucleotides, the CDR3 is TGTGCCAGCAGTGAGGCAGGGGTCCATGGCTACACCTTC. This encodes CASSEAGVHGYTF. The chain recombines TRBV25-1 with TRBJ1-2; tentative D call: TRBD1 (6 bases). The ends were cut back, 3 bases at V and 6 bases at J, with 11 bases in the middle. This CDR3 is built from 13 residues. In germline, CDR1 is MGHDK, CDR2 SYGVNS.